A single TCR beta chain is shown here with its context. These data come from a study of identical twins. A universal primer binding site was introduced by template switching. The final cDNA contained unique molecular identifiers. TCRdb redid the calling of the 5' RACE reads with MiXCR, one entry per CDR3 protein. The sample consists of 650,000 to 800,000 distinct CDR3 sequences, 8.6% of them appearing once. V was clipped by 6 bases and J by 4 bases; unmatched bases: 13. This CDR3 spans 15 amino acids. Germline V gene data show CDR1 as SQVTM and CDR2 as ANQGSEA. The same sample was also used in a study of yellow fever vaccine responses in identical twins.

The chain combines TRBV29-1 with TRBJ1-2; 8 nucleotides line up with TRBD1. This clonotype originated in a woman between 18 and 30 years old in good health. The sequenced sample was PBMCs. This chain's CDR3 is CSVTGTGTSFYGYTF. CDR3 nucleotide sequence: TGCAGCGTCACCGGGACAGGAACCTCCTTCTATGGCTACACCTTC.